Listed below are T cell receptor beta chains from one sample, sequenced in a study of cytomegalovirus exposure and HLA in healthy donors. Assay: immunoSEQ multiplex PCR; the TCRdb copy retains only in-frame clones and omits some. This sample yields fewer than 150,000 clones, of which roughly 78% are seen a single time; roughly 6.8% belongs to the top ten. Material for sequencing was PBMCs. These receptors were obtained from a man aged 40-49 years in good health and CMV-seropositive. Both conserved end residues are part of each CDR3.

v_call: TRBV5-6; cdr3_length: 13; j_call: TRBJ1-2; cdr3_aa: CASSFDQGYGYTF
v_call: TRBV27; cdr3_length: 13; j_call: TRBJ1-3; cdr3_aa: CASSPGQGNTIYF
v_call: TRBV2; cdr3_length: 15; j_call: TRBJ1-3; cdr3_aa: CASSVDRGSGNTIYF
v_call: TRBV2; cdr3_length: 14; j_call: TRBJ2-1; cdr3_aa: CASRTSIRLGEQFF
v_call: TRBV5-4; cdr3_length: 16; j_call: TRBJ1-1; cdr3_aa: CASSSLPRIENTEAFF
v_call: TRBV7-9; cdr3_length: 14; j_call: TRBJ2-3; cdr3_aa: CSGRLAEGTDTQYF
v_call: TRBV7-9; cdr3_length: 17; j_call: TRBJ1-4; cdr3_aa: CSSSLYIGGQLDEKLFF
v_call: TRBV27; cdr3_length: 16; j_call: TRBJ2-5; cdr3_aa: CASSFGAGGPWETQYF
v_call: TRBV4-1; cdr3_length: 14; j_call: TRBJ2-5; cdr3_aa: CASSRATGQETQYF
v_call: TRBV19; cdr3_length: 14; j_call: TRBJ1-5; cdr3_aa: CASSMLLVDQPQHF
v_call: TRBV6-5; cdr3_length: 14; j_call: TRBJ1-2; cdr3_aa: CASSSPGQVYGYTF
v_call: TRBV5-1; cdr3_length: 14; j_call: TRBJ1-4; cdr3_aa: CASSMGDSNEKLFF
v_call: TRBV5-1; cdr3_length: 13; j_call: TRBJ1-1; cdr3_aa: CASSLDTDSEAFF
v_call: TRBV19; cdr3_length: 16; j_call: TRBJ1-1; cdr3_aa: CASSIDLWEADTEAFF
v_call: TRBV2; cdr3_length: 15; j_call: TRBJ2-1; cdr3_aa: CASRVDRGRIVEQFF
v_call: TRBV11-2; cdr3_length: 17; j_call: TRBJ2-3; cdr3_aa: CASSLSSGTGSTDTQYF
v_call: TRBV19; cdr3_length: 17; j_call: TRBJ2-4; cdr3_aa: CASSKREGGVAKNIQYF
v_call: TRBV5-1; cdr3_length: 15; j_call: TRBJ2-1; cdr3_aa: CASSFQTSGRWEQFF
v_call: TRBV21-1; cdr3_length: 13; j_call: TRBJ2-3; cdr3_aa: CASTNKEADTQYF
v_call: TRBV7-6; cdr3_length: 16; j_call: TRBJ2-2; cdr3_aa: CASSSGLAVSTGELFF
v_call: TRBV5-4; cdr3_length: 15; j_call: TRBJ1-2; cdr3_aa: CASSSLAGSNYGYTF
v_call: TRBV4-1; cdr3_length: 15; j_call: TRBJ1-5; cdr3_aa: CASSQVLGANQPQHF
v_call: TRBV30; cdr3_length: 16; j_call: TRBJ1-6; cdr3_aa: CAWSVTHTSYNSPLHF
v_call: TRBV7-8; cdr3_length: 18; j_call: TRBJ2-2; cdr3_aa: CASSVGPGLRSGTGELFF
v_call: TRBV28; cdr3_length: 15; j_call: TRBJ1-5; cdr3_aa: CASSITGVSNQPQHF
v_call: TRBV7-9; cdr3_length: 12; j_call: TRBJ1-1; cdr3_aa: CASSLLSAEAFF
v_call: TRBV28; cdr3_length: 12; j_call: TRBJ1-6; cdr3_aa: CATQGATSPLHF
v_call: TRBV7-9; cdr3_length: 15; j_call: TRBJ2-7; cdr3_aa: CASSSPTSGIGEQYF
v_call: TRBV28; cdr3_length: 17; j_call: TRBJ1-5; cdr3_aa: CASSPRGIRIGNQPQHF
v_call: TRBV27; cdr3_length: 15; j_call: TRBJ1-6; cdr3_aa: CASSLVTGDNSPLHF
v_call: TRBV5-1; cdr3_length: 14; j_call: TRBJ1-2; cdr3_aa: CASSQGQGDYGYTF
v_call: TRBV5-1; cdr3_length: 14; j_call: TRBJ2-2; cdr3_aa: CASSSGQYTGELFF
v_call: TRBV27; cdr3_length: 14; j_call: TRBJ2-1; cdr3_aa: CASSIGLAGDEQFF
v_call: TRBV10-3; cdr3_length: 13; j_call: TRBJ1-1; cdr3_aa: CAVRTGREGEAFF
v_call: TRBV13; cdr3_length: 12; j_call: TRBJ2-7; cdr3_aa: CASSSGQYEQYF
v_call: TRBV7-2; cdr3_length: 14; j_call: TRBJ2-7; cdr3_aa: CASGLWGVIYEQYF
v_call: TRBV6-5; cdr3_length: 14; j_call: TRBJ1-3; cdr3_aa: CASSFTGGIDTIYF
v_call: TRBV27; cdr3_length: 14; j_call: TRBJ2-5; cdr3_aa: CASSLSRYQETQYF
v_call: TRBV14; cdr3_length: 16; j_call: TRBJ2-3; cdr3_aa: CASSQGSGWSTDTQYF
v_call: TRBV6-1; cdr3_length: 17; j_call: TRBJ2-6; cdr3_aa: CASSELGGTPGANVLTF
v_call: TRBV29-1; cdr3_length: 15; j_call: TRBJ2-7; cdr3_aa: CSVERLAGTSYEQYF
v_call: TRBV18; cdr3_length: 13; j_call: TRBJ2-7; cdr3_aa: CASSPPASHEQYF
v_call: TRBV2; cdr3_length: 14; j_call: TRBJ2-3; cdr3_aa: CASSEGADSDTQYF
v_call: TRBV20-1; cdr3_length: 11; j_call: TRBJ2-3; cdr3_aa: CSAPLADTQYF
v_call: TRBV29-1; cdr3_length: 11; j_call: NA; cdr3_aa: CSVIISYEQYF
v_call: TRBV11-2; cdr3_length: 13; j_call: TRBJ2-2; cdr3_aa: CASSPVVTGELFF
v_call: TRBV10-3; cdr3_length: 16; j_call: TRBJ2-1; cdr3_aa: CAISDWGEAVIDEQFF
v_call: TRBV7-2; cdr3_length: 15; j_call: TRBJ1-2; cdr3_aa: CASSLGQARGYGYTF
v_call: TRBV7-9; cdr3_length: 13; j_call: TRBJ1-4; cdr3_aa: CASSLFVTQILFF
v_call: TRBV6-1; cdr3_length: 15; j_call: TRBJ2-7; cdr3_aa: CASTLSTGGFGEQYF
v_call: TRBV10-2; cdr3_length: 12; j_call: TRBJ2-5; cdr3_aa: CARWTRWETQYF
v_call: TRBV4-1; cdr3_length: 16; j_call: TRBJ2-1; cdr3_aa: CASRPFGKPDYNEQFF